These T cell receptor beta chains were read from a single sample in a study of T cells after yellow fever vaccination. A single record per CDR3 protein comes from TCRdb applying MiXCR to the 5' RACE reads. The sample has 500,000 to 650,000 distinct CDR3 sequences; roughly a sixth are singletons. The input for sequencing was PBMCs, taken 5 to 6 days after the first yellow fever vaccination. These receptors were collected from a young man who received the YFV17D yellow fever vaccine. CDR3s include the opening cysteine and the closing phenylalanine or tryptophan. A D gene is named only where the DNA matches it firmly. Some rows have no size entry. The others give once, few or many, or a class for an expanded clone.

>TRBV21-1|TRBJ2-3|NA|NA
TGTGCCAGCAGCGATTCGGAGACTAGCGGGTTCGGGCTTAGCACAGATACGCAGTATTTT
CASSDSETSGFGLSTDTQYF
>TRBV7-9|TRBJ2-3|many|NA
TGTGCCAGCAGCTTAGATGGACGAATCACAGATACGCAGTATTTT
CASSLDGRITDTQYF
>TRBV30|TRBJ2-7|few|NA
TGTGCCTGGAGTGGTTACGGGGACGAGCAGTACTTC
CAWSGYGDEQYF
>TRBV5-4|TRBJ2-7|few|TRBD1
TGTGCCAGCAGCGCACAGGGACAGGGGCGAAGGCCCTTCGAGCAGTACTTC
CASSAQGQGRRPFEQYF
>TRBV13|TRBJ2-5|NA|TRBD1
TGTGCCAGCAGCTTCCCGGGACAGTTGGAGACCCAGTACTTC
CASSFPGQLETQYF
>TRBV27|TRBJ1-1|few|NA
TGTGCCAGCAGTATCCGACGGGTAGGAACTGAAGCTTTCTTT
CASSIRRVGTEAFF
>TRBV4-2|TRBJ1-1|NA|NA
TGTGCCAGCAGCCAAGATACACTCGGGGAACCCGTCACTGAAGCTTTCTTT
CASSQDTLGEPVTEAFF
>TRBV5-1|TRBJ2-1|few|NA
TGCGCCAGCAGCTTGGGAGCGGGACAGTCTTACAATGAGCAGTTCTTC
CASSLGAGQSYNEQFF
>TRBV18|TRBJ2-5|NA|TRBD1
TGTGCCAGCTCACCAATACAGGGGTCGGAGACCCAGTACTTC
CASSPIQGSETQYF
>TRBV5-1|TRBJ2-7|many|TRBD1
TGCGCCAGCAGCCGGGACAGGGTTTTATACGAGCAGTACTTC
CASSRDRVLYEQYF
>TRBV12-3/TRBV12-4|TRBJ2-7|few|NA
TGTGCCAGCAGAGACGGACTGGCCTACGAGCAGTACTTC
CASRDGLAYEQYF
>TRBV28|TRBJ2-3|NA|TRBD2
TGTGCCAGCAGTTCAGCGGGGGAGGGTGCAGATACGCAGTATTTT
CASSSAGEGADTQYF
>TRBV7-9|TRBJ1-1|few|NA
TGTGCCAGCAGCTTTCTCCCGGGACAGAACACTGAAGCTTTCTTT
CASSFLPGQNTEAFF
>TRBV7-7|TRBJ2-3|NA|NA
TGTGCCAGCAGCTTAAGTCTCGAGGATACGCAGTATTTT
CASSLSLEDTQYF
>TRBV6-2/TRBV6-3|TRBJ1-2|few|NA
TGTGCCAGCAGCTACGCAGGGGTCGGCTACACCTTC
CASSYAGVGYTF
>TRBV7-2|TRBJ1-2|few|NA
TGTGCCAGCAGCTTAGTGGGCAGCCCTAATGGCTACACCTTC
CASSLVGSPNGYTF
>TRBV5-4|TRBJ1-2|few|TRBD1
TGTGCCAGCAGCTCACAGGGGACCAGCTATGGCTACACCTTC
CASSSQGTSYGYTF
>TRBV5-1|TRBJ2-3|few|TRBD2
TGCGCCAGCAGCGCCGGACTAGCGGGGACCAGCACAGATACGCAGTATTTT
CASSAGLAGTSTDTQYF
>TRBV7-3|TRBJ2-3|many|TRBD2
TGTGCCAGCAGCTTTCGGCTTCGGGGGGACCGCACAGATACGCAGTATTTT
CASSFRLRGDRTDTQYF
>TRBV6-4|TRBJ2-2|NA|NA
TGTGCCAGCAGTGATAGGTGGGCTCTGAACACCGGGGAGCTGTTTTTT
CASSDRWALNTGELFF
>TRBV4-3|TRBJ2-3|NA|NA
TGCGCCAGCAGCCTACTCGGGGGAATCACGCAGTATTTT
CASSLLGGITQYF
>TRBV19|TRBJ2-1|NA|NA
TGTGCCAGTAGAGGAGGAGAGGGGCCGGGGACCTACAATGAGCAGTTCTTC
CASRGGEGPGTYNEQFF
>TRBV29-1|TRBJ1-1|NA|NA
TGCAGCGCTGTAAGTGTTGGGACTGAAGCTTTCTTT
CSAVSVGTEAFF
>TRBV15|TRBJ2-6|few|NA
TGTGCCACCAGCAGAGATCTTAGGACACATCTCTCTGGGGCCAACGTCCTGACTTTC
CATSRDLRTHLSGANVLTF
>TRBV6-5|TRBJ2-1|many|NA
TGTGCCAGCAGTTTTGGGCCCCGACCGGGAGAGCAGTTCTTC
CASSFGPRPGEQFF
>TRBV6-1|TRBJ1-6|NA|TRBD1
TGTGCCAGCAGTGCCCGGGGACAGCATAATTCACCCCTCCACTTT
CASSARGQHNSPLHF
>TRBV14|TRBJ1-2|NA|NA
TGTGCCAGCAGCCAATATGGGAGCTATGGCTACACCTTC
CASSQYGSYGYTF
>TRBV6-4|TRBJ2-3|NA|NA
TGTGCCAGCAGTGACTCACCACGGGGGCGGGATACGCAGTATTTT
CASSDSPRGRDTQYF
>TRBV11-2|TRBJ1-4|NA|NA
TGTGCCAGCAGCCTCGAGTATGCAACTAATGAAAAACTGTTTTTT
CASSLEYATNEKLFF
>TRBV7-2|TRBJ1-5|few|NA
TGTGCCAGCAGCCTAATGTGGGACAGCAATCAGCCCCAGCATTTT
CASSLMWDSNQPQHF
>TRBV6-1|TRBJ2-1|few|NA
TGTGCCAGCAGTGAAGGTAGGGTCTTCTCCTACAATGAGCAGTTCTTC
CASSEGRVFSYNEQFF
>TRBV10-3|TRBJ2-1|NA|NA
TGTGCCATCAGTGAGACGGGGAGCTCCTACAATGAGCAGTTCTTC
CAISETGSSYNEQFF
>TRBV7-9|TRBJ2-3|NA|NA
TGTGCCAGCAGCTTCTCACCTAGCACCGACGCAGATACGCAGTATTTT
CASSFSPSTDADTQYF
>TRBV9|TRBJ1-2|few|NA
TGTGCCAGCAGCCTCAGTACCCGAAACTGGGATGGCTACACCTTC
CASSLSTRNWDGYTF
>TRBV18|TRBJ2-7|many|NA
TGTGCCAGCTCAAGGGGACGCTACGAGCAGTACTTC
CASSRGRYEQYF
>TRBV18|TRBJ2-3|NA|TRBD2
TGTGCCAGCTCACCGGCCCTAGCGGGCGCAGATACGCAGTATTTT
CASSPALAGADTQYF
>TRBV2|TRBJ1-4|NA|TRBD1
TGTGCCAGCAGTTCAGGGGGAACGGGTGAAAAACTGTTTTTT
CASSSGGTGEKLFF
>TRBV4-2|TRBJ2-5|few|NA
TGTGCCAGCAGCCAAGAAGGGACACCCCAAGAGACCCAGTACTTC
CASSQEGTPQETQYF
>TRBV27|TRBJ2-3|NA|TRBD2
TGTGCCAGCAGTCCCGGGGGGCTAGCGGGGGGGCCTAACACAGATACGCAGTATTTT
CASSPGGLAGGPNTDTQYF
>TRBV5-5|TRBJ2-2|NA|NA
TGTGCCAGCAGCCTCGGGATCTTCACCGGGGAGCTGTTTTTT
CASSLGIFTGELFF
>TRBV20-1|TRBJ1-1|few|TRBD1
TGCAGTGCTAGAGGGTTGGGGACAGCGAACACTGAAGCTTTCTTT
CSARGLGTANTEAFF
>TRBV4-1|TRBJ2-2|few|TRBD1
TGCGCCAGCAGCCAATGGGACAGGGCGAACACCGGGGAGCTGTTTTTT
CASSQWDRANTGELFF
>TRBV2|TRBJ1-4|few|NA
TGTGCCAGCAGTCCTAAGGTCCAAAGCGGGGAAAAACTGTTTTTT
CASSPKVQSGEKLFF
>TRBV5-1|TRBJ2-5|few|TRBD1
TGCGCCAGCAGCAAGGGGACAGGGGTCAAAGAGACCCAGTACTTC
CASSKGTGVKETQYF
>TRBV5-1|TRBJ1-1|NA|NA
TGCGCCAGCAAGGCCCCCCTGGGGAACACTGAAGCTTTCTTT
CASKAPLGNTEAFF
>TRBV24-1|TRBJ2-3|NA|TRBD2
TGTGCCACCAGTGATGAAGCGGGGGGTGCAGATACGCAGTATTTT
CATSDEAGGADTQYF
>TRBV7-9|TRBJ1-1|many|NA
TGTGCCAGCAGCGAAGTGGCATATACTGAAGCTTTCTTT
CASSEVAYTEAFF
>TRBV5-6|TRBJ1-5|few|NA
TGTGCCAGCAGCTTGGGGCAGGGGCCTGGCCAGCCCCAGCATTTT
CASSLGQGPGQPQHF